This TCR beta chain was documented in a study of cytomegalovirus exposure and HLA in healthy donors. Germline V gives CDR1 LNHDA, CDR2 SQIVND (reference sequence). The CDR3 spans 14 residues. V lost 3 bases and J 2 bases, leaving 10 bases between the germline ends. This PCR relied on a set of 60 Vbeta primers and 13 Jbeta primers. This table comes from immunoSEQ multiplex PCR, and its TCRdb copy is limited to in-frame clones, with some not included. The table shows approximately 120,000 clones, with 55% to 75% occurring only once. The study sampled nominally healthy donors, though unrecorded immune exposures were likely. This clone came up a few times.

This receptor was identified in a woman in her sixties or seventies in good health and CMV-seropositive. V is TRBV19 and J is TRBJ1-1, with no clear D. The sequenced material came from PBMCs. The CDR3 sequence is CASSIREGNTEAFF. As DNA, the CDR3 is TGTGCCAGTAGTATTCGAGAGGGCAACACTGAAGCTTTCTTT. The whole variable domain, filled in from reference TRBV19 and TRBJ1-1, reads DGGITQSPKYLFRKEGQNVTLSCEQNLNHDAMYWYRQDPGQGLRLIYYSQIVNDFQKGDIAEGYSVSREKKESFPLTVTSAQKNPTAFYLCASSIREGNTEAFFGQGTRLTVV.